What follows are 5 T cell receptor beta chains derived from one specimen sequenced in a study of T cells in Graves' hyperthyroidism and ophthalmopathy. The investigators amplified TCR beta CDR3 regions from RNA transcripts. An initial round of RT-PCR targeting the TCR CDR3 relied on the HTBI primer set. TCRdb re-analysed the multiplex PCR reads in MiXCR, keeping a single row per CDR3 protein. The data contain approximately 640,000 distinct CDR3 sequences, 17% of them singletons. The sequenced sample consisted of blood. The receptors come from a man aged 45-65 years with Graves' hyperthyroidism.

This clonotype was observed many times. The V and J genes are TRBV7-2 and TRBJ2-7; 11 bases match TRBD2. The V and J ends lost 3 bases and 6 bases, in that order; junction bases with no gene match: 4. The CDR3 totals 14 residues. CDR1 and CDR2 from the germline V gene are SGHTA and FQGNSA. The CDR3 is CASSFGTSGSEQYF. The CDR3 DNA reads TGTGCCAGCAGCTTTGGGACTAGCGGAAGCGAGCAGTACTTC.

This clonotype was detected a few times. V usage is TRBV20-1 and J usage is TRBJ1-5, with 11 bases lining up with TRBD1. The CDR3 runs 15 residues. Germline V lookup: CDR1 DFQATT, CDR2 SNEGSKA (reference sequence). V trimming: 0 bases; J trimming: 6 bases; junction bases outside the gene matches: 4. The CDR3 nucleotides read TGCAGTGCTAGAGATCTTGGACAGGGGGCTCAGCCCCAGCATTTT. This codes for CSARDLGQGAQPQHF.

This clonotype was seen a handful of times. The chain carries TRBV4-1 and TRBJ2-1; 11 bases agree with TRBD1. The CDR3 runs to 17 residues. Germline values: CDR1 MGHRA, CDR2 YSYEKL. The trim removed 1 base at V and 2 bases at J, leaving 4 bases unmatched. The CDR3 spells CASSQARDRGAYNEQFF. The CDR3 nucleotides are TGCGCCAGCAGCCAAGCGAGGGACAGGGGGGCCTACAATGAGCAGTTCTTC.

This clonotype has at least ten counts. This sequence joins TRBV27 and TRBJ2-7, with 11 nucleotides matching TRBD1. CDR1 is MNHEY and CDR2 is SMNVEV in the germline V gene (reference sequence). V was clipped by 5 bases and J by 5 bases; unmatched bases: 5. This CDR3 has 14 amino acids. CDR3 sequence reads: CASSGGQGVNEQYF. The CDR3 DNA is TGTGCCAGCAGTGGGGGACAGGGGGTCAACGAGCAGTACTTC.

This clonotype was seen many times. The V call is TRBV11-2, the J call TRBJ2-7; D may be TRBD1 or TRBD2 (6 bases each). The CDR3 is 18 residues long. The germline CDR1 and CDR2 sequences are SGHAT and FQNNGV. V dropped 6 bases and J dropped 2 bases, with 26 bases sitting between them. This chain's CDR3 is CASRRRGELQGGTYEQYF. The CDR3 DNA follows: TGTGCCAGCAGACGTAGGGGGGAACTCCAGGGTGGCACCTACGAGCAGTACTTC.